This note documents a single T cell receptor beta chain sequence. This CDR3 comprises 14 residues. Trimming stripped 6 bases from V and 5 bases from J, with 14 bases between. Germline lookup yields CDR1 LNHDA and CDR2 SQIVND (reference sequence). This record belongs to a study of blood T cell repertoires in COVID-19. Study-level background: Spain, Italy and the United States supplied samples that represented acute and convalescent COVID-19. Nucleic acid was either cDNA or gDNA, and it came from T cells, B-cell-depleted T cells, or PBMCs.

Assay: immunoSEQ multiplex PCR; the TCRdb copy retains only in-frame clones and omits some. The table has about 210,000 clones, around 82% seen once; the top ten hold roughly 2.5%. The sequenced material came from peripheral blood. J is TRBJ1-5 and V is TRBV19, with D possibly TRBD1 on 6 matching bases. The clonotype originates from a woman between 35 and 50 years old with active or convalescent COVID-19. Here the CDR3 DNA reads TGTGCCAGTAGGAGAGAAACAGGGCATCAGCCCCAGCATTTT. Its protein is CASRRETGHQPQHF.